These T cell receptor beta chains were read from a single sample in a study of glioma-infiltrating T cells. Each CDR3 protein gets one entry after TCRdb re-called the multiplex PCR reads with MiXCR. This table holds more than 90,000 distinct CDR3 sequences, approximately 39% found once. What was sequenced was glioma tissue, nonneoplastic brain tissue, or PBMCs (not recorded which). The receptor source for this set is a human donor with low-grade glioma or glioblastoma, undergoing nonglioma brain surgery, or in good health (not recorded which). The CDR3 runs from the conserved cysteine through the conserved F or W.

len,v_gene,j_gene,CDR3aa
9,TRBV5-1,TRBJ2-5,CASLSIQYF
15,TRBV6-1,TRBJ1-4,CASSNRQGGNEKLFF
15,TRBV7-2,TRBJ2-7,CASRGGTGALYEQYF
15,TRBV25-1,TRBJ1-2,CASSGPGQGTYNYTF
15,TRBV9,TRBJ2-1,CASSVGLAGVGEQFF
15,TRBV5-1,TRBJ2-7,CASSAGTGGGNEQYF
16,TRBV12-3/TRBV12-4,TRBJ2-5,CASSLYLPGQGETQYF
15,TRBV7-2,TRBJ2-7,CASSLVGTSLYEQYF
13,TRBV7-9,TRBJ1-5,CASSSGQNQPQHF
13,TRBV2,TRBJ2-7,CASIGGNSYEQYF
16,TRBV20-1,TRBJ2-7,CSAEGGQGPSSYEQYF
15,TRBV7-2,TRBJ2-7,CASSVPIGEDYEQYF
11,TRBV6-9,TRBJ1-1,CAGSSQGQFFF
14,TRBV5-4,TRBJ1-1,CASSPGGQSTEAFF
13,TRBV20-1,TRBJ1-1,CSARSIGTDEASF
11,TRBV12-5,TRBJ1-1,CASGLVTGAFF
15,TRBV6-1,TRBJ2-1,CASRELGQPYNEQFF
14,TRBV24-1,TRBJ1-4,CATSEGGTNEKLFF
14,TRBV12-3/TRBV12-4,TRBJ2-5,CASTVRDLKETQYF
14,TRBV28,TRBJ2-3,CASSLDRATDTQYF
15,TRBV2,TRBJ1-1,CASSELGQGTTEAFF
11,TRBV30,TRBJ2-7,CAWRDTYEQYF
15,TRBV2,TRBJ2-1,CASSISGGRGNEQFF
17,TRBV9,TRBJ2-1,CASSFSSRTTRHDEQFF
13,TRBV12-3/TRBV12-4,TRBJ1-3,CASSLGQRNIIYF
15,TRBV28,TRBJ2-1,CASSVGTGRGNEQFF
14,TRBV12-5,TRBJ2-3,CASGHSTDTDTQYF
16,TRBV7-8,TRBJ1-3,CASSLTEGFSGNTIYF
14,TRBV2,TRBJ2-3,CASSEGQSTDTQYF
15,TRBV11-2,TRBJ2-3,CASSSGTWGADTQYF
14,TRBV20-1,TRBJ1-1,CSASPVQSNSEAFF
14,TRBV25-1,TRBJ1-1,CASSGRTPNTEAFF
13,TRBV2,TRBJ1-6,CASTGTQSSPLHF
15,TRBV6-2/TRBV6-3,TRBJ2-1,CASSYSTSFYNEQFF
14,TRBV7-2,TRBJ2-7,CASTLGLANYEQYF
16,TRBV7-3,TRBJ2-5,CASSPTGGGGGEDQYF
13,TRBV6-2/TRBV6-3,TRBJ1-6,CASRSLNRSPLHF
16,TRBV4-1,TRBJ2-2,CASSQKRQTSTGELFF
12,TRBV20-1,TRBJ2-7,CSADRGTYEQYF
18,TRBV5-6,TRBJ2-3,CASSSLAGGDLRTDTQYF
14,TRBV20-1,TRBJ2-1,CSASRLAAYNEQFF